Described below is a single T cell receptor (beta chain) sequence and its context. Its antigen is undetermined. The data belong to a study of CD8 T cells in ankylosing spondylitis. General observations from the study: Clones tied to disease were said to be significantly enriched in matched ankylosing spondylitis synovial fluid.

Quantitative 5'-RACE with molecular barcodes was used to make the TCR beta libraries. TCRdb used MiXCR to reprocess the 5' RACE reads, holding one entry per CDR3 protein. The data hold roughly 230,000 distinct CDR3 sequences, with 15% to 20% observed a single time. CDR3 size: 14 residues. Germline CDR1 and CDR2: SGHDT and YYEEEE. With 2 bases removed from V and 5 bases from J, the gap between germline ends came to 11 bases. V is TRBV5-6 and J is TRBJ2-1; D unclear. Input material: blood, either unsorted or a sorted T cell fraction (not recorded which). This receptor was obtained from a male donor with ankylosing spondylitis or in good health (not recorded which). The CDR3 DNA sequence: TGTGCCAGCAGCTTCAGCTCAGAACACAATGAGCAGTTCTTC. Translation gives CASSFSSEHNEQFF.